One sample yielded the 19 T cell receptor beta chains listed below, sequenced in a study of T cells in narcolepsy. Generated by immunoSEQ multiplex PCR, the TCRdb table keeps only in-frame clones and is missing some. The sample contains 25,000 to 35,000 clones, 85% to 90% of which appear only once. Specimen: CD45RA- memory CD4+ T cells from PBMCs. Receptor source: a human donor with narcolepsy.

The CDR3 DNA is TGTGCCAGCAGTACCGCCGGGACAGGGGGTGAAAAACTGTTTTTT. Translation: CASSTAGTGGEKLFF. The J gene is TRBJ1-4, the V gene TRBV28, with 11 bases lining up with TRBD1. Unmatched junction bases numbered 6, after V lost 5 bases and J lost 7 bases. The CDR3 has 15 residues. Germline assignment: CDR1 MDHEN and CDR2 SYDVKM.

The rearrangement joins TRBV9 to TRBJ1-2; a weak D match, TRBD1 (6 bases). This CDR3 is 15 amino acids long. The germline V and J ends were trimmed by 0 bases and 8 bases, with 17 bases remaining between them. Germline CDR1 and CDR2: SGDLS and YYNGEE. In DNA, the CDR3 is TGTGCCAGCAGCGTAGGAGCCCCACAGGGTCAGGGCTACACCTTC. Its protein product is CASSVGAPQGQGYTF.

The chain recombines TRBV10-3 with TRBJ2-1; D is possibly TRBD2 (6 bases). In germline, CDR1 is ENHRY, CDR2 SYGVKD. The CDR3 contains 14 residues. The germline V and J ends were trimmed by 0 bases and 6 bases, with 9 bases remaining between them. CDR3 bases: TGTGCCATCAGTGAGTCGAGGGGAGGCAATGAGCAGTTCTTC. Amino acid sequence: CAISESRGGNEQFF.

V and J are TRBV6-5 and TRBJ1-5, with a tentative D call TRBD1 (5 bases). Trimming left V 5 bases short and J 2 bases short, with 7 bases between. The CDR3 has 13 residues. Germline V gives CDR1 MNHEY, CDR2 SVGAGI. As DNA, the CDR3 is TGTGCCAGCAGTGAAGGGGGCAATCAGCCCCAGCATTTT. As protein: CASSEGGNQPQHF.

The CDR3 region is CASSPKREQEQYF. The CDR3 DNA sequence: TGTGCCAGCAGCCCTAAGCGGGAACAGGAGCAGTACTTC. The genes are TRBV7-8 and TRBJ2-7; 7 bases are shared with TRBD2. V lost 5 bases to trimming and J lost 7 bases; unmatched junction nucleotides: 8. Per the germline V gene, CDR1 is SGHVS and CDR2 is FQNEAQ. The CDR3 length is 13 residues.

The DNA for the CDR3 is TGCGCCAGCAGCCGAGGAACCGGGGAGCTGTTTTTT. It is translated as CASSRGTGELFF. The rearrangement links TRBV5-1 to TRBJ2-2; D gene uncertain. The CDR3 contains 12 residues. Germline V CDR1 and CDR2: SGHRS, YFSETQ. Trimming left V 4 bases short and J 5 bases short, with 6 bases between.

The sample holds one count of this clone. The rearrangement links TRBV7-9 to TRBJ2-5; the match to TRBD2 covers 10 bases. CDR1 SEHNR and CDR2 FQNEAQ come from the germline V gene (reference sequence). J lost 5 bases, V lost 2 bases, and 2 bases had no gene match. The CDR3 runs 14 residues. The CDR3 coding sequence is TGTGCCAGCAGCTTACTAGCGGGGGACGAGACCCAGTACTTC. Translation gives CASSLLAGDETQYF.

The chain carries TRBV18 and TRBJ1-2; no clear D gene. Germline V lookup: CDR1 KGHSH, CDR2 LQKENI. V lost 0 bases and J 4 bases, leaving 21 bases between the germline ends. The CDR3 spans 18 residues. The CDR3 DNA reads TGTGCCAGCTCACCACCCCGGGATCTTTCAACAAGGCGCTATGGCTACACCTTC. As protein: CASSPPRDLSTRRYGYTF.

V usage is TRBV5-4 and J usage is TRBJ2-1; 7 bases are shared with TRBD1. The CDR3 contains 14 residues. Trimming cost V 4 bases and J 9 bases; bases outside gene matches: 10. Germline V gene data show CDR1 as SGHNT and CDR2 as YYREEE (reference sequence). Written as DNA, the CDR3 is TGTGCCAGCAGCCCCGGGACAGCGGAAGGTGAGCAGTTCTTC. Protein sequence: CASSPGTAEGEQFF. Complete variable domain (other parts from reference TRBV5-4 and TRBJ2-1): ETGVTQSPTHLIKTRGQQVTLRCSSQSGHNTVSWYQQALGQGPQFIFQYYREEENGRGNFPPRFSGLQFPNYSSELNVNALELDDSALYLCASSPGTAEGEQFFGPGTRLTVL.

V and J are TRBV15 and TRBJ2-5; possible D gene TRBD1, 7 bases. V was clipped by 5 bases and J by 5 bases, with 21 bases between them. The germline gives CDR1 LNHNV, CDR2 YYDKDF (reference sequence). This CDR3 has 16 amino acids. The CDR3 sequence: CATSVQPGGSAETQYF. The CDR3 nucleotides are TGTGCCACCAGCGTCCAGCCAGGGGGGTCTGCGGAGACCCAGTACTTC.

The V gene is TRBV10-3, the J gene TRBJ2-5, with 12 bases fitting TRBD2. The CDR3 totals 15 residues. Germline V gene sequence: CDR1 ENHRY, CDR2 SYGVKD. The V segment lost 7 bases and the J segment 5 bases; nucleotides outside the gene matches: 8. CDR3 nucleotides: TGTGCCATCAAAGGTCTAGCGGGGGGGCCGGAGACCCAGTACTTC. Residues: CAIKGLAGGPETQYF.

This clone was detected once. This rearrangement joins TRBV28 to TRBJ1-2, with D perhaps matching TRBD1 (6 bases). The CDR3 spans 12 residues. The germline V gene has CDR1 MDHEN and CDR2 SYDVKM. The germline V and J ends were trimmed by 11 bases and 4 bases, with 14 bases remaining between them. The CDR3 loop is CAASGGLYGYTF. As DNA, the CDR3 is TGTGCCGCGTCCGGGGGGCTCTATGGCTACACCTTC.

This clone appeared once. The chain has TRBV6-1 and TRBJ1-1; D gene unclear. The V end lost 5 bases, the J end lost 4 bases, and 11 bases lay between the germline ends. Germline assignment: CDR1 MNHNS and CDR2 SASEGT. CDR3 length equals 13 residues. CDR3 amino acids: CASSFGSGTEAFF. For the CDR3, the DNA is TGTGCCAGCAGTTTTGGTTCCGGCACTGAAGCTTTCTTT.

The rearrangement uses TRBV28 and TRBJ2-5; 7 nucleotides match TRBD1. Trimming removed 6 bases from V and 2 bases from J; junction bases left unmatched: 9. This CDR3 contains 15 residues. Germline loops: CDR1 MDHEN, CDR2 SYDVKM. The CDR3 DNA reads as TGTGCCAGCAGCACCTTCGGGACAGCTCAAGAGACCCAGTACTTC. It codes for CASSTFGTAQETQYF.

The CDR3 DNA reads as TGTGCCAGCAGTGATTTTGGGCTAGATAAAGATACGCAGTATTTT. Encoded protein: CASSDFGLDKDTQYF. V is TRBV2 and J is TRBJ2-3, with D uncertain. V lost 3 bases to trimming and J lost 5 bases, with 15 bases between them. Germline assignment: CDR1 SNHLY and CDR2 FYNNEI. The CDR3 runs 15 residues.

J is TRBJ1-1 and V is TRBV28; possibly TRBD1 for D (6 bases). The V gene lost 7 bases and the J gene lost 10 bases, with 13 bases spanning the gap. The CDR3 consists of 11 residues. Germline V lookup: CDR1 MDHEN, CDR2 SYDVKM. CDR3 amino acids: CASTKWGAAFF. In DNA form, the CDR3 reads TGTGCCAGCACAAAATGGGGGGCAGCTTTCTTT.

This clone occurred a few times. V is TRBV6-5 and J is TRBJ2-5; TRBD1 agrees at 7 bases. V shed 1 base and J 2 bases; nucleotides not matched to a gene: 4. The CDR3 extends over 15 amino acids. CDR1 is MNHEY and CDR2 is SVGAGI in the germline V gene. The CDR3 DNA follows: TGTGCCAGCAGTTACTATGGCAGGGGGCAAGAGACCCAGTACTTC. Encoded protein: CASSYYGRGQETQYF.

This clone was recorded a few times. The gene calls are TRBV6-5 and TRBJ2-1; the D gene is possibly TRBD2 (6 bases). Trimming took 8 bases from V and 5 from J, leaving 16 bases between them. Germline CDR1 MNHEY, CDR2 SVGAGI. This CDR3 is 14 amino acids long. The CDR3 DNA reads as TGTGCCAGCCAGACTGGAGGGGCGGACAATGAGCAGTTCTTC. Residues: CASQTGGADNEQFF.

The chain links TRBV7-9 to TRBJ2-7, with TRBD1 identical over 8 bases. J lost 6 bases, V lost 2 bases, and 6 bases had no gene match. Germline assignment: CDR1 SEHNR and CDR2 FQNEAQ (reference sequence). The CDR3 totals 14 residues. The CDR3 DNA reads TGTGCCAGCAGCTTATCTGGGACAGGACTCGAGCAGTACTTC. This codes for CASSLSGTGLEQYF.